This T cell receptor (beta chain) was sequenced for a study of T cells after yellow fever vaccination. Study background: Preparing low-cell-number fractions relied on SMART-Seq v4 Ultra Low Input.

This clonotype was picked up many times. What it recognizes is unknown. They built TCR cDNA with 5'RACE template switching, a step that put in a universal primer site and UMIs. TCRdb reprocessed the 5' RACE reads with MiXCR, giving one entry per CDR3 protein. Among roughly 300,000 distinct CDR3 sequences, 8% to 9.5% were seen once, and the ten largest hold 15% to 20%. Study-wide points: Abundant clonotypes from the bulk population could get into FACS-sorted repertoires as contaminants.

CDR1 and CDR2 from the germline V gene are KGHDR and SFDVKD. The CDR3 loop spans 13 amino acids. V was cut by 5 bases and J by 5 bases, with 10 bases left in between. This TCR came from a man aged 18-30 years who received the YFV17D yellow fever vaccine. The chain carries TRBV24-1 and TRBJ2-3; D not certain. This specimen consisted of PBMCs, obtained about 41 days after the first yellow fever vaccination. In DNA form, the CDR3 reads TGTGCCACCAGTGCGAACCTGAGAGATACGCAGTATTTT. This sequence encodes CATSANLRDTQYF.